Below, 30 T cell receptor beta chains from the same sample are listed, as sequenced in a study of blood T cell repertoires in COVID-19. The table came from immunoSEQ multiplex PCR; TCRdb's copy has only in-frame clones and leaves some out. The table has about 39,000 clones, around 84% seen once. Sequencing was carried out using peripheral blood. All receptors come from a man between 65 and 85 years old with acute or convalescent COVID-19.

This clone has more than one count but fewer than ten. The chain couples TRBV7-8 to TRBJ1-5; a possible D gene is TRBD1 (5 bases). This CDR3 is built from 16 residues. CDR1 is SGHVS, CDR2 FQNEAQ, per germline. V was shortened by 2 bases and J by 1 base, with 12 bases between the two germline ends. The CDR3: CASSLSRTQSNQPQHF. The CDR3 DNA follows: TGTGCCAGCAGCTTATCCAGGACACAGAGCAATCAGCCCCAGCATTTT. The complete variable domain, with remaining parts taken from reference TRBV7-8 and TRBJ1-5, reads GAGVSQSPRYKVAKRGQDVALRCDPISGHVSLFWYQQALGQGPEFLTYFQNEAQLDKSGLPSDRFFAERPEGSVSTLKIQRTQQEDSAVYLCASSLSRTQSNQPQHFGDGTRLSIL.

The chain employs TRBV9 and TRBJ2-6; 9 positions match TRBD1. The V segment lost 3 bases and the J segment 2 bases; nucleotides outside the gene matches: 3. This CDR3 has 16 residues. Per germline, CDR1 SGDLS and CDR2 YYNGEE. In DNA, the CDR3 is TGTGCCAGCAGCGGGGGACAGGGCGCTGGGGCCAACGTCCTGACTTTC. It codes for CASSGGQGAGANVLTF.

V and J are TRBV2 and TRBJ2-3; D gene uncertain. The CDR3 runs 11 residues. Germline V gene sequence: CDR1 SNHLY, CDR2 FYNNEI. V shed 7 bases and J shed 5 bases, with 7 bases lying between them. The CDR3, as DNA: TGTGCCAGCACTCTACTAGATACGCAGTATTTT. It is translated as CASTLLDTQYF. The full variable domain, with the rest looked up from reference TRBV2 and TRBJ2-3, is EPEVTQTPSHQVTQMGQEVILRCVPISNHLYFYWYRQILGQKVEFLVSFYNNEISEKSEIFDDQFSVERPDGSNFTLKIRSTKLEDSAMYFCASTLLDTQYFGPGTRLTVL.

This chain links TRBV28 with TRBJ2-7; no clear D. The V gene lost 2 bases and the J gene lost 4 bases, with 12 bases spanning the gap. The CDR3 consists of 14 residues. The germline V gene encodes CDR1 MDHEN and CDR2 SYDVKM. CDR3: CASSLNPLVYEQYF. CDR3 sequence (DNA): TGTGCCAGCAGTTTAAATCCCCTTGTTTACGAGCAGTACTTC.

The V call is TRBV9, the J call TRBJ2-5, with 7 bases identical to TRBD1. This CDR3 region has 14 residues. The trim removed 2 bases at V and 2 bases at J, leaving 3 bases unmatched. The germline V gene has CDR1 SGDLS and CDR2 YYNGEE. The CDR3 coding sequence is TGTGCCAGCAGCGTCGGGACAGCTCAAGAGACCCAGTACTTC. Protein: CASSVGTAQETQYF.

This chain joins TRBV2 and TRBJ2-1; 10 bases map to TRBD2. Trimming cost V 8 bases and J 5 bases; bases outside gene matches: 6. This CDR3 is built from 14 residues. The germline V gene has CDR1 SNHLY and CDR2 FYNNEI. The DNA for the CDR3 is TGTGCCAGCCTTTGGACTAGCGGTAACAATGAGCAGTTCTTC. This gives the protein CASLWTSGNNEQFF. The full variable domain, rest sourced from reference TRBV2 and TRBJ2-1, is EPEVTQTPSHQVTQMGQEVILRCVPISNHLYFYWYRQILGQKVEFLVSFYNNEISEKSEIFDDQFSVERPDGSNFTLKIRSTKLEDSAMYFCASLWTSGNNEQFFGPGTRLTVL.

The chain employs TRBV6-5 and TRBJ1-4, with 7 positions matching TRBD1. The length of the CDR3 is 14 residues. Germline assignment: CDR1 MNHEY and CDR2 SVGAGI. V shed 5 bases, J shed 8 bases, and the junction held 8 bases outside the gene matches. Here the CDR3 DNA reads TGTGCCAGCAGTCTCCGACAGGGCGGAGAAAAACTGTTTTTT. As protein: CASSLRQGGEKLFF.

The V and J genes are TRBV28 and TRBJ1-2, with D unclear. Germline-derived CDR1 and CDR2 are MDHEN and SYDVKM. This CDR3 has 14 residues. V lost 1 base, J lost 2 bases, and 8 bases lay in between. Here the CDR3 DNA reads TGTGCCAGCAGTTTATCCGGCGGGAACTATGGCTACACCTTC. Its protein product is CASSLSGGNYGYTF.

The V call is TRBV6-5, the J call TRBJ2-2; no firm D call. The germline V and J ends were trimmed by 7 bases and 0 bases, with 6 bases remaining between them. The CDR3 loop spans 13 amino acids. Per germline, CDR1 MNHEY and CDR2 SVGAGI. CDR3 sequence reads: CASKRANTGELFF. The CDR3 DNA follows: TGTGCCAGCAAGCGAGCGAACACCGGGGAGCTGTTTTTT.

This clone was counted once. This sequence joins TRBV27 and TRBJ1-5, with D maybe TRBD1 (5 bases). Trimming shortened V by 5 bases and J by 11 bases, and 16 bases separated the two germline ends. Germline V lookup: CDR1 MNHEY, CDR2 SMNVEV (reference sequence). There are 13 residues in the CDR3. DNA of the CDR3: TGTGCCAGCAGTGGAAGCGGGGCTGTCTCCCAGCATTTT. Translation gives CASSGSGAVSQHF.

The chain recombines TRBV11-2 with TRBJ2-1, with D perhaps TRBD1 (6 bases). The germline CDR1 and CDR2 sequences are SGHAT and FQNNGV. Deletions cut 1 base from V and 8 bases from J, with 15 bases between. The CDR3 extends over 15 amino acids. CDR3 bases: TGTGCCAGCAGCTTAGGAGGGGGTAGTAGGGATGAGCAGTTCTTC. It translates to CASSLGGGSRDEQFF.

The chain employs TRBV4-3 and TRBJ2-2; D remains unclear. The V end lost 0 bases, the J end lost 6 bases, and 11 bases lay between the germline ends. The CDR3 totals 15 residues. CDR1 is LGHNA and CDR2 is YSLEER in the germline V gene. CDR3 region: CASSQDEAGAGELFF. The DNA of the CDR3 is TGCGCCAGCAGCCAAGATGAGGCCGGCGCCGGGGAGCTGTTTTTT.

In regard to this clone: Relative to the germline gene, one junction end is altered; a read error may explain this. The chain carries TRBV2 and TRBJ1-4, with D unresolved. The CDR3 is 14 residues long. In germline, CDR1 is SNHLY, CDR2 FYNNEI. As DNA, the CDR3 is TGTGCCAGCGGTGAGAGAGATACTAATGAAAAACTGTTTTTT. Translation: CASGERDTNEKLFF.

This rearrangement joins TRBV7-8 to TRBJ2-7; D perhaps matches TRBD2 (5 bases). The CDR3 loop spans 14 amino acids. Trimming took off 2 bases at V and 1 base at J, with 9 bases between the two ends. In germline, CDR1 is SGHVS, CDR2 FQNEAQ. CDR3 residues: CASSLFERSYEQYF. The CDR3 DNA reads TGTGCCAGCAGCTTATTCGAGCGGTCCTACGAGCAGTACTTC.

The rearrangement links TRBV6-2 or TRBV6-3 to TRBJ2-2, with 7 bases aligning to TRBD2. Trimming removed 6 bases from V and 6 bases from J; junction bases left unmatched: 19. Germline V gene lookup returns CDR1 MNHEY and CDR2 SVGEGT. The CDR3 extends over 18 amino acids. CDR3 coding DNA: TGTGCCAGCAGCCTCCCCCAGGCTTGGCGGGAGATAGCCGGGGAGCTGTTTTTT. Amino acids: CASSLPQAWREIAGELFF.

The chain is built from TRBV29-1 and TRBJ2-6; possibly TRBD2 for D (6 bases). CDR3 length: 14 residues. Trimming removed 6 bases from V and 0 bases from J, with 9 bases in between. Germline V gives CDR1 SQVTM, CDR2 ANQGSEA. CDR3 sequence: CSVGGGSGANVLTF. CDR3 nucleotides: TGCAGCGTGGGGGGTGGCTCTGGGGCCAACGTCCTGACTTTC.

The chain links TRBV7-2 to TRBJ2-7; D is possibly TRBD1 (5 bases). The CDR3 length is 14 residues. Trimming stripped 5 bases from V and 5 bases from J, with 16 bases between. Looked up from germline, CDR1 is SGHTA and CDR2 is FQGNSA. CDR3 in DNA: TGTGCCAGCAGCCTCAGGACAAGTTGGAACGAGCAGTACTTC. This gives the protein CASSLRTSWNEQYF.

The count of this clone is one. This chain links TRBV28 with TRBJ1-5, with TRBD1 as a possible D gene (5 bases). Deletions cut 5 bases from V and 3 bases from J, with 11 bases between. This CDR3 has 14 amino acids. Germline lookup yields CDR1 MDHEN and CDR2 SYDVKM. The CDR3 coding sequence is TGTGCCAGCAGTCTGGGACTGTTCAATCAGCCCCAGCATTTT. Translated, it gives CASSLGLFNQPQHF.

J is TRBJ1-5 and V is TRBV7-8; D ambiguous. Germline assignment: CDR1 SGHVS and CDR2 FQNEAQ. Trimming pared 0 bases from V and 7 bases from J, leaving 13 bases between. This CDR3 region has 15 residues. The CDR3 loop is CASSLAVLQLQPQHF. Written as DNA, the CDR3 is TGTGCCAGCAGCTTAGCGGTACTCCAACTCCAGCCCCAGCATTTT.

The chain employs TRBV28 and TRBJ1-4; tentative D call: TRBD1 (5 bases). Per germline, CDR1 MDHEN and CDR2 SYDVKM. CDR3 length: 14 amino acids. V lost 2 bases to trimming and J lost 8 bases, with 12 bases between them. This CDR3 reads CASSLNGAGEKLFF. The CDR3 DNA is TGTGCCAGCAGTTTAAATGGGGCAGGGGAAAAACTGTTTTTT. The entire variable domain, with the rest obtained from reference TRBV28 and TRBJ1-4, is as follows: DVKVTQSSRYLVKRTGEKVFLECVQDMDHENMFWYRQDPGLGLRLIYFSYDVKMKEKGDIPEGYSVSREKKERFSLILESASTNQTSMYLCASSLNGAGEKLFFGSGTQLSVL.

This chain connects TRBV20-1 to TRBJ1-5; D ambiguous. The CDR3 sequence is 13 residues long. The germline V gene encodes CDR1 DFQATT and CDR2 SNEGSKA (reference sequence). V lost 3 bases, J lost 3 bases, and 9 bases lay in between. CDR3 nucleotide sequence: TGCAGTGCTAGTCGCTCAGACAATCAGCCCCAGCATTTT. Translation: CSASRSDNQPQHF.

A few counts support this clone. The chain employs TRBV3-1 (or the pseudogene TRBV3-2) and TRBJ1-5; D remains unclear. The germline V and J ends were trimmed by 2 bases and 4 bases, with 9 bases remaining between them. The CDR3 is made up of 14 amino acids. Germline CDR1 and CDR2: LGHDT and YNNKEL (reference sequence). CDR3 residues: CASSQPTGNQPQHF. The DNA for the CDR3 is TGTGCCAGCAGCCAACCGACCGGGAATCAGCCCCAGCATTTT.

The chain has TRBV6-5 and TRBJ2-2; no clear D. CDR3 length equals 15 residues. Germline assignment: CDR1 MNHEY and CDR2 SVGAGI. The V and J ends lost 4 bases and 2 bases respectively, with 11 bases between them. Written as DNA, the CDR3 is TGTGCCAGCAGTTCTGGCTGGAGCAACACCGGGGAGCTGTTTTTT. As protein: CASSSGWSNTGELFF.

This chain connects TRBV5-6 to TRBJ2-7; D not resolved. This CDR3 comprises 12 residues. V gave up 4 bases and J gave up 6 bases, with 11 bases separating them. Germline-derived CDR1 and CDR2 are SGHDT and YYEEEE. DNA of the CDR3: TGTGCCAGCAGCCTTGTTCCGAGCGAGCAGTACTTC. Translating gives CASSLVPSEQYF.

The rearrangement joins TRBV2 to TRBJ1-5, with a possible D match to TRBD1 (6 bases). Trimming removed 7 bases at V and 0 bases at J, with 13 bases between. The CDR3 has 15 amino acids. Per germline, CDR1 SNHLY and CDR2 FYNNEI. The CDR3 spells CASTVSRGSNQPQHF. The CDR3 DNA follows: TGTGCCAGCACCGTCAGCAGGGGTAGCAATCAGCCCCAGCATTTT.

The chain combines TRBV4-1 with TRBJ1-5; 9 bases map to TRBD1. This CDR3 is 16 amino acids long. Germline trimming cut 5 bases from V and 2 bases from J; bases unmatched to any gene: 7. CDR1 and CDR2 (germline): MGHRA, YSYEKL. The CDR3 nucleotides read TGCGCCAGCAGCAACTCGGGACAGGGCGGCAATCAGCCCCAGCATTTT. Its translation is CASSNSGQGGNQPQHF.

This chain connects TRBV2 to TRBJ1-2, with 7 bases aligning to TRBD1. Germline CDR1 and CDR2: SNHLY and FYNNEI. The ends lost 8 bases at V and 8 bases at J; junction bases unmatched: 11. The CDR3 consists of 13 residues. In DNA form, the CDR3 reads TGTGCCAGCTACAGGGGTGTAGAAGGGGGCTACACCTTC. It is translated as CASYRGVEGGYTF.

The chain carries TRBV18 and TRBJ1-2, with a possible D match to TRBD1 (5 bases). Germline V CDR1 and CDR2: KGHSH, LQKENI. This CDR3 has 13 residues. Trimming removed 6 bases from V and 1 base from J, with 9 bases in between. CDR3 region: CASSPDSNYGYTF. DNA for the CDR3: TGTGCCAGCTCCCCAGACAGTAACTATGGCTACACCTTC.

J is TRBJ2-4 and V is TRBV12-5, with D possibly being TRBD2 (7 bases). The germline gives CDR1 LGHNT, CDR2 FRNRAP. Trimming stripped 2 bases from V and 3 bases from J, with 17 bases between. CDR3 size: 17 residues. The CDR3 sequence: CASGLTREGGVKNIQYF. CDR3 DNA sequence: TGTGCTAGTGGTTTGACTCGTGAGGGGGGGGTCAAAAACATTCAGTACTTC.

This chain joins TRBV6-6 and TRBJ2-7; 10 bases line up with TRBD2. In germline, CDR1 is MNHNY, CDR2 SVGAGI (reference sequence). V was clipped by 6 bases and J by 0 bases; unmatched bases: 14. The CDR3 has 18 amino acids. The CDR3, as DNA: TGTGCCAGCAGACGAGGAATAGCGGGGGGCCAGAGCTCCTACGAGCAGTACTTC. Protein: CASRRGIAGGQSSYEQYF.